This T cell receptor (beta chain) was retrieved from a study of T cell changes during pregnancy in multiple sclerosis. Assay used: immunoSEQ multiplex PCR; TCRdb lists only in-frame clones, some missing. The table includes approximately 25,000 clones, around 90% detected once. This clonotype was sampled from a female donor in good health, enrolled as a control in a pregnancy study. Sequencing was performed on CD4+ T cells from peripheral blood mononuclear cells, taken in the first trimester of pregnancy.

The CDR3 DNA is TGTGCCAGTAGTACAACGGGACTCCGAGGGTATGGCTACACCTTC. As protein: CASSTTGLRGYGYTF. This chain uses TRBV19 with TRBJ1-2; a possible D gene is TRBD1 (5 bases). The germline V gene has CDR1 LNHDA and CDR2 SQIVND (reference sequence). This CDR3 has 15 residues. The ends were cut back, 4 bases at V and 5 bases at J, with 17 bases in the middle.